The present T cell receptor beta chain was sequenced within a study of CD8 T cells in Susac syndrome. Study in general: When blood was collected, patients with Susac syndrome were therapy-naive, were taking corticosteroids, or were receiving intravenous immunoglobulin alone.

V shed 2 bases and J shed 8 bases, with 3 bases lying between them. This CDR3 region has 11 residues. Germline CDR1 is MNHEY and CDR2 is SVGAGI. Negative magnetic isolation gave CD8+ and CD4+ cells; FACS enriched CD8+ TEMRA. RNA was extracted with the RNeasy kit, and a quantity of about 0.5 to 1 ug was reverse transcribed using random hexamers. One entry per CDR3 protein results from TCRdb running MiXCR on the immunoSEQ multiplex PCR reads. The sample yields 170,000 or so distinct CDR3 sequences, around 94% seen once. Source material: CD4+ T cells from PBMCs. The TCR sequence derives from a human donor with Susac syndrome. V is TRBV6-5 and J is TRBJ2-2; D is undetermined. The CDR3 region is CASSYVGELFF. In nucleotides, the CDR3 is TGTGCCAGCAGTTACGTTGGGGAGCTGTTTTTT.